A single TCR beta chain is shown here with its context. This sample is part of a study of OX40 agonist ivuxolimab in advanced cancers. Across the whole study: There were three patients with partial responses, one having hepatocellular carcinoma and two cutaneous melanoma.

This CDR3 has 14 amino acids. V lost 2 bases to trimming and J lost 1 base, with 8 bases between them. Germline CDR1 reads SEHNR; CDR2 reads FQNEAQ (reference sequence). The data were produced by immunoSEQ multiplex PCR, yet TCRdb's version contains in-frame clones alone and is incomplete. The sample lists fewer than 50,000 clones; about nine tenths were seen once. The rearrangement links TRBV7-9 to TRBJ1-1; D gene uncertain. The receptor was isolated from an adult with an advanced solid tumor such as melanoma, head and neck, liver or kidney cancer. Sequenced material: CD4+ or CD8+ T cells sorted from blood, taken in a trial of the OX40 agonist ivuxolimab. In nucleotides, the CDR3 is TGTGCCAGCAGCTTATTGGCAGAGAACACTGAAGCTTTCTTT. It codes for CASSLLAENTEAFF.